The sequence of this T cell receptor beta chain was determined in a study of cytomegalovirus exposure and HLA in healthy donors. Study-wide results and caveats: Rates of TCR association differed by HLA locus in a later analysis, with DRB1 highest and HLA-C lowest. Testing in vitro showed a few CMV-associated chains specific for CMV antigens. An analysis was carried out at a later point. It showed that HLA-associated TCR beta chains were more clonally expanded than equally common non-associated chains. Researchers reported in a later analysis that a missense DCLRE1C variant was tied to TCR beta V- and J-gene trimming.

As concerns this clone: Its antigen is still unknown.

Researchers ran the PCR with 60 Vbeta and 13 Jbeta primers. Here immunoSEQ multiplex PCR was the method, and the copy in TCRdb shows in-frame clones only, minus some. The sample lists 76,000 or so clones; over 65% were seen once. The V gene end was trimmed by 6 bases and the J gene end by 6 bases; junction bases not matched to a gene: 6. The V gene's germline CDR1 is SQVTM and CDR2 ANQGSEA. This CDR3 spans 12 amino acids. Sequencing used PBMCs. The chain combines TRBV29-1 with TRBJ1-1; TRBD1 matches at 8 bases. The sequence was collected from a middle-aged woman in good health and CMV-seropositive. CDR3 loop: CSVRQGIAEAFF. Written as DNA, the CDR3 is TGCAGCGTACGACAGGGGATCGCTGAAGCTTTCTTT.